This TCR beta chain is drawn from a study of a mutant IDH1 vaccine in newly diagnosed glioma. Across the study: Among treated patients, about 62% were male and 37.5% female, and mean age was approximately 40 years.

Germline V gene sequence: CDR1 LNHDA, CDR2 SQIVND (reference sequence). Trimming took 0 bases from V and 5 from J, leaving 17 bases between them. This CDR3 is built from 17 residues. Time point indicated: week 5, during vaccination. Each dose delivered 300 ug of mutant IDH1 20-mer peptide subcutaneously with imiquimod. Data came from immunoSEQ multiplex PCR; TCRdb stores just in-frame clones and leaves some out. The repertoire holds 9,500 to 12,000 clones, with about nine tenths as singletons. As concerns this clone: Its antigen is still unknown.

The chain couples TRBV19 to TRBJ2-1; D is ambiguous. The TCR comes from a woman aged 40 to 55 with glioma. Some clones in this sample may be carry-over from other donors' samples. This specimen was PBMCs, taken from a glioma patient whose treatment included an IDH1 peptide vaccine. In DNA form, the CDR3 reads TGTGCCAGTAGTATAGATAATAAGGAGTTACGTCACAATGAGCAGTTCTTC. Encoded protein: CASSIDNKELRHNEQFF.